Listed here is a single T cell receptor beta chain. Its cognate antigen is unknown. This sample stems from a study of identical twins. TCRdb fed the 5' RACE reads into MiXCR, producing one record per CDR3 protein. The sample lists 450,000 to 650,000 distinct CDR3 sequences; roughly 15% were seen once. Study conclusions and caveats: Conclusions relied on cross-sectional statistical analysis, not following the same donors.

Germline CDR1 LGHNA, CDR2 YNFKEQ. This CDR3 is built from 19 residues. V shed 0 bases, J shed 4 bases, and the junction held 16 bases outside the gene matches. The sample was also linked to a second study, of yellow fever vaccine responses in identical twins.

The sequence was obtained from a woman under 30 in good health. V and J are TRBV4-2 and TRBJ2-7, with TRBD2 identical over 9 bases. Material: CD4+ T cells sorted from blood. CDR3 bases: TGTGCCAGCAGCCAAGATAGAGGGGGCGGGAGGGTATCTCATTACGAGCAGTACTTC. Residues: CASSQDRGGGRVSHYEQYF.